This T cell receptor beta chain was retrieved from a study of graft-versus-host responses after intestinal transplantation. Study results and caveats: GvH clones were found in recipient marrow; some appeared first in ileum or blood.

Germline CDR1 reads MNHEY; CDR2 reads SMNVEV (reference sequence). The ends lost 5 bases at V and 7 bases at J; junction bases unmatched: 8. The CDR3 totals 15 residues. Some clones are missing from TCRdb's copy, which holds only in-frame ones; the method was immunoSEQ multiplex PCR. The sample shows roughly 100,000 clones, 93% of them seen only once. Concerning this clone itself: No antigen is known for it.

The V and J genes are TRBV27 and TRBJ2-1; 10 bases agree with TRBD1. The sequencing here drew on unstimulated CD8+ T cells sorted from spleen or lymph node cells, taken before intestinal transplant. The receptor was derived from a human donor who received an intestinal transplant. In DNA form, the CDR3 reads TGTGCCAGCAGTCCGACAGGGGGCGCGGGGAATGAGCAGTTCTTC. The encoded protein is CASSPTGGAGNEQFF.